These 7 T cell receptor beta chains share one sample of origin, sequenced in a study of blood T cell repertoires in COVID-19. TCRdb keeps only in-frame clones here, not all; method: immunoSEQ multiplex PCR. Of over 250,000 clones in the sample, roughly 80% were seen once. The sample taken for sequencing was peripheral blood. The receptors shown here come from a woman aged 45-65 years who had recovered from COVID-19.

V gene TRBV5-1 combines with J gene TRBJ2-5, with TRBD1 as a possible D gene (5 bases). V was pared by 4 bases and J by 0 bases, with 13 bases between. Germline CDR1 and CDR2: SGHRS and YFSETQ. The CDR3 spans 15 residues. This CDR3 reads CASSRQGAYQETQYF. The CDR3 bases are TGCGCCAGCAGCCGACAAGGGGCGTACCAAGAGACCCAGTACTTC.

This chain links TRBV6-6 with TRBJ1-5; TRBD1 matches 10 bases. CDR1 MNHNY and CDR2 SVGAGI come from the germline V gene (reference sequence). The CDR3 totals 15 residues. Trimming at V came to 6 bases and at J to 6 bases, leaving 8 bases not matched to a gene. The CDR3 nucleotides are TGTGCCAGCAGCTCAGGACAGGGGGAATCTCAGCCCCAGCATTTT. Translating it yields CASSSGQGESQPQHF.

The chain recombines TRBV5-1 with TRBJ1-2, with 8 bases identical to TRBD1. The CDR3 totals 14 residues. V gave up 2 bases and J gave up 8 bases; unmatched junction bases: 8. From germline, CDR1 is SGHRS and CDR2 YFSETQ. CDR3 residues: CASSLRSTGEGYTF. The CDR3, as DNA: TGCGCCAGCAGCTTACGATCGACAGGGGAAGGCTACACCTTC.

Written as DNA, the CDR3 is TGCGCCAGCAGCCAAGTTGGAAGGGGGAGCTCCTACGAGCAGTACTTC. This encodes CASSQVGRGSSYEQYF. The J gene is TRBJ2-7, the V gene TRBV4-1, with D tentatively TRBD1 (6 bases). Trimming removed 1 base from V and 0 bases from J, with 13 bases in between. Germline loops: CDR1 MGHRA, CDR2 YSYEKL. The length of the CDR3 is 16 residues.

The sample holds a few counts of this clone. The chain couples TRBV6-5 to TRBJ2-1; 9 bases are shared with TRBD1. Germline assignment: CDR1 MNHEY and CDR2 SVGAGI. This CDR3 has 15 amino acids. V was pared by 7 bases and J by 5 bases, with 9 bases of the junction left unmatched. Here the CDR3 reads CASTFSNRGHNEQFF. CDR3 in DNA: TGTGCCAGCACCTTTTCCAACAGGGGGCACAATGAGCAGTTCTTC.

This chain uses TRBV21-1 with TRBJ2-1; the table's D call, TRBD2, was not checked against the DNA. TRBV21-1 is a listed pseudogene. The CDR3 length is 20 residues. CDR3 residues: CASSKAWGLAGDLSYNEQFF. The CDR3 DNA sequence: TGTGCCAGCAGCAAAGCGTGGGGACTAGCGGGGGATTTGTCCTACAATGAGCAGTTCTTC.

V gene TRBV6-5 combines with J gene TRBJ2-4; D is perhaps TRBD1 (6 bases). This CDR3 region has 14 residues. Germline V lookup: CDR1 MNHEY, CDR2 SVGAGI. Trimming took 6 bases from V and 7 from J, leaving 16 bases between them. CDR3 residues: CASSRLLRGNIQYF. CDR3 DNA: TGTGCCAGCAGCCGACTTTTAAGGGGGAACATTCAGTACTTC.